Listed below are T cell receptor beta chains from one sample, sequenced in a study of shared clonotypes between healthy human individuals. Method: immunoSEQ multiplex PCR; TCRdb's copy keeps in-frame clones and lacks some. The table lists 1.5 million to 2.5 million clones, about 95% of them singletons, with 0.95% to 1.5% in the top ten. What was sequenced was naive CD8+ T cells sorted from blood. These receptors came from a young man in good health. Each CDR3 is given with its conserved first and last residue. D genes are given only for firm matches. Not all rows give a size; the values are once, few, many and, for expanded clones, a class.

j_call v_call d_call clone_size cdr3_nt cdr3_aa
TRBJ2-7 TRBV28 TRBD1 NA TGTGCCAGTTCGGGACAGGCCTACCGGGGATCCTACGAGCAGTACTTC CASSGQAYRGSYEQYF
TRBJ2-7 TRBV5-1 NA NA TGCGCCAGCAGCGTGACTAGGGACTACGAGCAGTACTTC CASSVTRDYEQYF
TRBJ1-6 TRBV27 NA NA TGTGCCAGCAGTCCCATGCGTGGGGGTCGGTCACCCCTCCACTTT CASSPMRGGRSPLHF
TRBJ2-7 TRBV15 NA NA TGTGCCACCAGCGGGAAAAGCTCCTACGAGCAGTACTTC CATSGKSSYEQYF
TRBJ2-5 TRBV7-2 NA NA TGTGCCAGCAGCTTGGGGCCGGGAGAGACCCAGTACTTC CASSLGPGETQYF
TRBJ2-7 TRBV7-2 TRBD2 NA TGTGCCAGCAGCTCTCTAGCGGGAGGGTCCTACGAGCAGTACTTC CASSSLAGGSYEQYF
TRBJ2-5 TRBV5-4 NA NA TGTGCCAGCAGCCGATCACCCGAGACCCAGTACTTC CASSRSPETQYF
TRBJ2-3 TRBV20-1 TRBD1 once TGCAGTGGGACACAGGGGGCGCCTCTGTATTTT CSGTQGAPLYF
TRBJ1-1 TRBV29-1 NA NA TGCAGCGTTCCACGGGGATCAGGAGCTTTCTTT CSVPRGSGAFF
TRBJ1-5 TRBV18 TRBD1 once TGTGCCAGCTCAACCACAGGGGGATATCAGCCCCAGCATTTT CASSTTGGYQPQHF
TRBJ2-2 TRBV29-1 NA NA TGCAGCGTGCCTGGGGCCGAGACCGGGGAGCTGTTTTTT CSVPGAETGELFF
TRBJ2-5 TRBV13 TRBD1 NA TGTGCCAGCAGCTTTGGTCCTGGACAGGGCGCGTGGGCCCAGTACTTC CASSFGPGQGAWAQYF
TRBJ1-2 TRBV11-2 TRBD1 few TGTGCCAGCAGCTCCGACAGGGGGGGTGGCTACACCTTC CASSSDRGGGYTF
TRBJ2-7 TRBV9 TRBD2 NA TGTGCCAGCAGCGTAGGGCTAGCGGCAACCTACGAGCAGTACTTC CASSVGLAATYEQYF
TRBJ2-7 TRBV25-1 NA NA TGTGCCAGCAGCCTCGGGCACGAGCAGTACTTC CASSLGHEQYF
TRBJ2-4 TRBV29-1 NA NA TGCAGCGTTGTAGACAGTAATAGAAACATTCAGTACTTC CSVVDSNRNIQYF
TRBJ2-7 TRBV27 NA NA TGTGCCAGCAGTTTAAGTCGCAGGGTGGCCTACGAGCAGTACTTC CASSLSRRVAYEQYF
TRBJ2-1 TRBV7-9 NA NA TGTGCCAGCAGCTCACTCTCAGGGTGGGGGAATGAGCAGTTCTTC CASSSLSGWGNEQFF
TRBJ2-2 TRBV11-2 NA once TGTGCCAGCAGCCCCGGGTGGGGCGAATCCGGGGAGCTGTTTTTT CASSPGWGESGELFF
TRBJ2-5 TRBV4-1 NA NA TGCGCCAGCAGCCAAGCAGCGAACCACCAAAGCAAAGAGACCCAGTACTTC CASSQAANHQSKETQYF
TRBJ2-7 TRBV6-1 NA NA TGTGCCAGCAGTGAAGCGACCTCTCCCCACGAGCAGTACTTC CASSEATSPHEQYF
TRBJ2-5 TRBV5-8 TRBD1 NA TGTGCCAGCAGCTTGGCCGGGACAGGGATTCAAGAGACCCAGTACTTC CASSLAGTGIQETQYF
TRBJ2-3 TRBV18 NA NA TGTGCCAGCTCACCAGGGGTTAGCACAGATACGCAGTATTTT CASSPGVSTDTQYF
TRBJ2-6 TRBV2 TRBD1 NA TGTGCCAGCAGTGACAGATTAATCCGACAGGGCAGCTCTGGGGCCAACGTCCTGACTTTC CASSDRLIRQGSSGANVLTF
TRBJ1-1 TRBV6-5 NA NA TGTGCCAGCAGTTACACGAGAGGGCACACTGAAGCTTTCTTT CASSYTRGHTEAFF
TRBJ1-2 TRBV4-1 TRBD1 NA TGCGCCAGCAGCCGTGGGACAGGGGACGGCTACACCTTC CASSRGTGDGYTF
TRBJ2-2 TRBV5-1 TRBD2 NA TGCGCCAGCAGCTCCGGACTAGCGGGAGAGGGTGCCGGGGAGCTGTTTTTT CASSSGLAGEGAGELFF
TRBJ2-3 TRBV10-3 TRBD2 few TGTGCCATCAGTGATCTAGCGGGAGGGGAATGGGCTCTAGGGGATACGCAGTATTTT CAISDLAGGEWALGDTQYF
TRBJ1-4 TRBV2 TRBD1 NA TGTGCCAGCAGTGTTGGGACAGGGGGTGAAAAACTGTTTTTT CASSVGTGGEKLFF
TRBJ1-1 TRBV28 NA NA TGTGCCAGCAGTTTTTATATAGTTCGGACTGAAGCTTTCTTT CASSFYIVRTEAFF
TRBJ2-7 TRBV5-6 NA NA TGTGCCAGCAGCTTTTCCGGGTCTTACGAGCAGTACTTC CASSFSGSYEQYF
TRBJ2-7 TRBV6-1 NA NA TGTGCCAGCAGTGCTGATTTAGCGTCCTACGAGCAGTACTTC CASSADLASYEQYF
TRBJ2-3 TRBV9 NA NA TGTGCCAGCAGCGTAGAAGGGCCTGGAGCAGATACGCAGTATTTT CASSVEGPGADTQYF
TRBJ1-1 TRBV7-9 NA NA TGTGCCAGCAGCTCCGGGGGATTGGGAACTGAAGCTTTCTTT CASSSGGLGTEAFF
TRBJ2-5 TRBV6-5 NA NA TGTGCCAGCAGTCAAGATGTCCGGGAGACCCAGTACTTC CASSQDVRETQYF
TRBJ1-5 TRBV19 NA NA TGTGCCACCAGGACCGACAGAGATAGCAATCAGCCCCAGCATTTT CATRTDRDSNQPQHF
TRBJ2-3 TRBV7-8 NA NA TGTGCCAGCAGATCCGACTTGCTGGGTACGCAGTATTTT CASRSDLLGTQYF
TRBJ2-7 TRBV4-1 NA NA TGCGCCAGCAGCCAAGAGGCAGTGGGGGTACACTCCTACGAGCAGTACTTC CASSQEAVGVHSYEQYF
TRBJ2-2 TRBV7-9 NA NA TGTGCCAGCAGCCCCACCGGGGAGCTGTTTTTT CASSPTGELFF
TRBJ2-7 TRBV2 TRBD1 NA TGTGCCAGCAGTCCGGGACAGGGGGCTTTGTACGAGCAGTACTTC CASSPGQGALYEQYF
TRBJ2-7 TRBV21-1 NA NA TGTGCCAGCAGCCCGTGGGACAGGGCCCTCATATCTTACTACGAGCAGTACTTC CASSPWDRALISYYEQYF
TRBJ2-3 TRBV5-6 NA NA TGTGCCAGCAGCTTAGGATGGGATACGCAGTATTTT CASSLGWDTQYF
TRBJ2-2 TRBV28 NA NA TGTGCCAGCAGTTTACGACTAGTAGGGAACACCGGGGAGCTGTTTTTT CASSLRLVGNTGELFF
TRBJ2-3 TRBV27 NA once TGTGCCAGCAGTTTAGTTGGGGGCCGTGGCACAGATACGCAGTATTTT CASSLVGGRGTDTQYF
TRBJ2-7 TRBV27 TRBD1 NA TGTGCCAGCAGCACAGAGACAGGGGCGGCCTACGAGCAGTACTTC CASSTETGAAYEQYF
TRBJ2-7 TRBV10-2 NA NA TGCGCCAGCAGAGACTCGGAGCAGTACTTC CASRDSEQYF
TRBJ2-3 TRBV15 TRBD1 NA TGTGCCACCAGCATGGACAGGCTCCTCACAGATACGCAGTATTTT CATSMDRLLTDTQYF
TRBJ1-6 TRBV10-3 NA NA TGTGCCATCAGTTTACAGGGTGAGTCACCCCTCCACTTT CAISLQGESPLHF
TRBJ2-1 TRBV9 NA NA TGTGCCAGCGCGGACGACTGGAATGGGGATGAGCAGTTCTTC CASADDWNGDEQFF
TRBJ1-2 TRBV27 NA NA TGTGCCAGCAGTTTTGGCTCACAGGCCCACTATGGCTACACCTTC CASSFGSQAHYGYTF
TRBJ1-4 TRBV7-9 TRBD1 NA TGTGCCAGCAGCTCAAGGAAACAGGGGGGAACTAATGAAAAACTGTTTTTT CASSSRKQGGTNEKLFF
TRBJ2-7 TRBV4-1 TRBD1 NA TGCGCCAGCAGCCCCGGGACAGGGAAATACGAGCAGTACTTC CASSPGTGKYEQYF